The source of this TCR beta chain is a study of blood T cell repertoires in COVID-19. Overall study: PBMCs, B-cell-depleted T cells, or T cells provided the cDNA or gDNA that made up the material.

As processed by the authors: Amplified reference gene primers provided the basis for estimating nucleated cell counts. TCRdb's copy holds only in-frame clones and misses some; the assay was immunoSEQ multiplex PCR. From that table come the V and J calls and clone size; the DNA was used to work out D and trimming. Among about 120,000 clones listed, about four fifths were seen once. This CDR3 contains 15 residues. CDR1 and CDR2 (germline): SGHRS, YFSETQ. J was trimmed by 4 bases and V by 3 bases; bases with no gene match: 6. This TCR derives from a man aged 60-69 years with active or convalescent COVID-19. Input material: peripheral blood. The J gene is TRBJ2-3, the V gene TRBV5-1, with TRBD1 matching 9 bases. In nucleotides, the CDR3 is TGCGCCAGCAGCTCGACAGGGGGACGAGCAGATACGCAGTATTTT. It yields the protein CASSSTGGRADTQYF.